A selection of T cell receptor beta chains follows, all from one sample in a study of blood T cell repertoires in COVID-19. Repertoires were generated with immunoSEQ multiplex PCR, while TCRdb's copy carries only in-frame clones and drops some. This table has some 220,000 clones, about four fifths appearing once. Specimen: PBMCs or T cells enriched from blood (not recorded which). The receptor set was obtained from a woman aged 40-49 years with acute COVID-19. CDR3s include the opening cysteine and the closing phenylalanine or tryptophan. The D gene is left open where the match is weak. The size of a clone is reported for some rows only, either as once, few or many, or as a class for expanded clones.

V,size,D,J,DNA,CDR3
TRBV15,.,TRBD1,TRBJ1-6,TGTGCCACCAGCGGACAGGAATATTCACCCCTCCACTTT,CATSGQEYSPLHF
TRBV5-1,.,TRBD1,TRBJ1-2,TGCGCCAGCAGCGGACCAGGGGGCGGCTATGGCTACACCTTC,CASSGPGGGYGYTF
TRBV15,.,.,TRBJ2-3,TGTGCCACCAGCAGCAGGGGAGCATTCACAGATACGCAGTATTTT,CATSSRGAFTDTQYF
TRBV3-1/TRBV3-2,.,.,TRBJ1-5,TGTGCCAGCAGCCAAGATCCCCCCGGGTTCGGGAATCAGCCCCAGCATTTT,CASSQDPPGFGNQPQHF
TRBV28,.,.,TRBJ2-6,TGTGCCAGCAGATGGACAGCCCAGTCTGGGGCCAACGTCCTGACTTTC,CASRWTAQSGANVLTF
TRBV7-7,.,TRBD2,TRBJ2-5,TGTGCCAGCAGCTCACAGCCGGGACTACAAGAGACCCAGTACTTC,CASSSQPGLQETQYF
TRBV19,few,.,TRBJ2-6,TGTGCCAGTCACAGGGCTCCTAGGGGCTCTGGGGCCAACGTCCTGACTTTC,CASHRAPRGSGANVLTF
TRBV19,.,TRBD2,TRBJ2-5,TGTGCCAGTAGTTTAACTAGCGGGGGGCAAGAGACCCAGTACTTC,CASSLTSGGQETQYF
TRBV28,.,.,TRBJ1-2,TGTGCCAGCACCTCACCGATACTCCTCGGCTATGGCTACACCTTC,CASTSPILLGYGYTF
TRBV5-1,.,TRBD2,TRBJ2-1,TGCGCCAGCAGCCCGGGACTAGCGGGAGGGACCTCCTACAATGAGCAGTTCTTC,CASSPGLAGGTSYNEQFF
TRBV6-5,.,TRBD2,TRBJ2-3,TGTGCCAGCAGACTAACTAGCGGGACTACAGATACGCAGTATTTT,CASRLTSGTTDTQYF
TRBV23-1,.,TRBD1,TRBJ2-2,TGCGCCAGCAGTCAATCCGGGGACAGCGTCACCGGGGAGCTGTTTTTT,CASSQSGDSVTGELFF
TRBV3-1/TRBV3-2,.,.,TRBJ2-3,TGTGCCAGCAGCCCAGCAGGGAGCACAGATACGCAGTATTTT,CASSPAGSTDTQYF